These T cell receptor beta chains were read from a single sample in a study of cytomegalovirus exposure and HLA in healthy donors. The assay was immunoSEQ multiplex PCR, and TCRdb's table has in-frame clones only and misses some. The sample has 180,000 or so clones; 82% are singletons. Sequenced sample: PBMCs. The origin of the receptors is a boy between 2 and 10 years old in good health and CMV-seronegative. Each CDR3 is given with its conserved first and last residue. A D gene is named only where the DNA matches it firmly. Size values are once, few and many counts, or a class for expanded clones, and some rows have none.

>TRBV27|TRBJ1-2|once|.
TGTGCCAGCAGTTCGACCGCCATACTACAAGCTAACTATGGCTACACCTTC
CASSSTAILQANYGYTF
>TRBV10-3|TRBJ1-2|.|.
TGTGCCATCAGTGAGCCATCCGGAGCTACCGGAGATTATGGCTACACCTTC
CAISEPSGATGDYGYTF
>TRBV5-4|TRBJ1-2|.|TRBD1
TGTGCCAGCAGCTTGTTAGGGGGCGCGGGCTATGGCTACACCTTC
CASSLLGGAGYGYTF
>TRBV5-6|TRBJ2-1|.|TRBD2
TGTGCCAGCAGCTTAGCACTAGCGGGGTTTGATGAGCAGTTCTTC
CASSLALAGFDEQFF
>TRBV4-3|TRBJ1-1|once|TRBD1
TGCGCCAGCAGCCATACGGACAGGATGAACACTGAAGCTTTCTTT
CASSHTDRMNTEAFF
>TRBV7-2|TRBJ1-2|.|.
TGTGCCAGCAGCTTAGCGATCGTCTTTCCAGGGGAATGGCGGGGCTACACCTTC
CASSLAIVFPGEWRGYTF
>TRBV4-2|TRBJ2-7|.|.
TGTGCCAGCAGCCAAGCAGGGGACCTCGCCTACGAGCAGTACTTC
CASSQAGDLAYEQYF
>TRBV9|TRBJ1-4|.|.
TGTGCCAGCAGCGCCACAGGGATTGGGGAAAAACTGTTTTTT
CASSATGIGEKLFF
>TRBV2|TRBJ2-5|.|TRBD2
TGTGCCAGCGGGGGACTAGCGGACCAAGAGACCCAGTACTTC
CASGGLADQETQYF
>TRBV7-3|TRBJ2-3|.|TRBD2
TGTGCCAGCAGCTTAGCGGGAGGCACAGATACGCAGTATTTT
CASSLAGGTDTQYF
>TRBV19|TRBJ1-1|few|TRBD1
TGTGCCAGTAGTATCGGGACAGCCATGAACACTGAAGCTTTCTTT
CASSIGTAMNTEAFF
>TRBV27|TRBJ2-3|.|TRBD2
TGTGCCAGCAGCCTCCTAGCGGGGGGGTGGGATACGCAGTATTTT
CASSLLAGGWDTQYF
>TRBV14|TRBJ1-2|.|.
TGTGCCAGCAGCCTGTTGCGTGGGGGGGTGCACTATGGCTACACCTTC
CASSLLRGGVHYGYTF
>TRBV20-1|TRBJ2-7|.|.
TGCAGTGCTAGTCCCCTTTACGAGCAGTACTTC
CSASPLYEQYF
>TRBV7-2|TRBJ1-5|.|TRBD1
TGTGCCAGCAGCTTAGGGGGACAGCATCAGCCCCAGCATTTT
CASSLGGQHQPQHF
>TRBV7-2|TRBJ1-3|few|TRBD1
TGTGCCAGCAGCTTGGGGGGGGACAGGGCTGGAAACACCATATATTTT
CASSLGGDRAGNTIYF
>TRBV11-3|TRBJ1-3|few|.
TGTGCCAGCAGCTTAGTAGCGGCGATTAACTCTGGAAACACCATATATTTT
CASSLVAAINSGNTIYF
>TRBV6-5|TRBJ2-7|.|.
TGTGCCAGCAGTTACGGTAGTACAGGGCCCGTCTACGAGCAGTACTTC
CASSYGSTGPVYEQYF
>TRBV30|TRBJ1-2|.|TRBD1
TGTGCCTGGAGTTCGAACTCTCTGGGGACAGGGAACGGCTACACCTTC
CAWSSNSLGTGNGYTF
>TRBV14|TRBJ1-1|.|TRBD1
TGTGCCAGCAGCCGGGGACAGGGGATCACTGAAGCTTTCTTT
CASSRGQGITEAFF
>TRBV27|TRBJ2-1|few|.
TGTGCCAGCAGTTTATATCCCAACAATGAGCAGTTCTTC
CASSLYPNNEQFF
>TRBV4-3|TRBJ2-1|.|TRBD1
TGCGCCAGCAGCCAATGGGCCAGGGGGAATGAGCAGTTCTTC
CASSQWARGNEQFF
>TRBV5-4|TRBJ2-3|.|.
TGTGCCAGCACCCTCAGGGCTGGGGGCACAGATACGCAGTATTTT
CASTLRAGGTDTQYF
>TRBV9|TRBJ2-1|.|TRBD1
TGTGCCAGCAGCCTCAGGGGGGAGCAGTTCTTC
CASSLRGEQFF
>TRBV7-2|TRBJ2-1|.|TRBD2
TGTGCCAGCAGCCTCATGGGCGGGGGGTACAATGAGCAGTTCTTC
CASSLMGGGYNEQFF
>TRBV9|TRBJ2-3|.|.
TGTGCCAGCAGCCCCCCAGGGGATCTGGCGTGGACAGATACGCAGTATTTT
CASSPPGDLAWTDTQYF
>TRBV23-1|TRBJ2-7|.|.
TGCGCCAGCCTGAACCCGAGGGGGTTGTCCTACGAGCAGTACTTC
CASLNPRGLSYEQYF
>TRBV7-9|TRBJ2-3|.|TRBD2
TGTGCCAGCAGCTCGACAACTAGCGGGGGGGGGACAGATACGCAGTATTTT
CASSSTTSGGGTDTQYF
>TRBV7-2|TRBJ2-3|.|TRBD2
TGTGCCAGCAGCCTAACTAGCGGGGTTTCAGATACGCAGTATTTT
CASSLTSGVSDTQYF
>TRBV27|TRBJ2-1|once|.
TGTGCCAGCAGCCACGTGGGGGGGGCGGGGGATGAGCAGTTCTTC
CASSHVGGAGDEQFF